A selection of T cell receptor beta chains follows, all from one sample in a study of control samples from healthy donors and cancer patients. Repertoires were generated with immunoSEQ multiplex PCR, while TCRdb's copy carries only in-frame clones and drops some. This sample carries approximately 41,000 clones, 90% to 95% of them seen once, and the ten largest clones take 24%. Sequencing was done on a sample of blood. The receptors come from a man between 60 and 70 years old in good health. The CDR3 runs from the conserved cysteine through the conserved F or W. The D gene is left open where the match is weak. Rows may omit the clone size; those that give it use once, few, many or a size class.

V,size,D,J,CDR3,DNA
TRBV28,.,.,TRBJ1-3,CASSIPPRTIYF,TGTGCCAGCAGTATCCCCCCCCGCACCATATATTTT
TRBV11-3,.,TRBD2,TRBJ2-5,CASSFSGTTKETQYF,TGTGCCAGCAGCTTTTCCGGGACTACTAAAGAGACCCAGTACTTC
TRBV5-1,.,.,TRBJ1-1,CASSRQEGFLDTEAFF,TGCGCCAGCAGTCGGCAGGAGGGATTTCTGGACACTGAAGCTTTCTTT
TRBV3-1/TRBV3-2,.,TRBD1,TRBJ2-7,CASSDRGQSYEQYF,TGTGCCAGCAGCGACAGGGGCCAGTCCTACGAGCAGTACTTC
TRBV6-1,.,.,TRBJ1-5,CASSEGSGGVDQPQHF,TGTGCCAGCAGTGAAGGATCGGGGGGAGTCGATCAGCCCCAGCATTTT
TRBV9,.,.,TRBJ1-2,CASSVGHQVLYGYTF,TGTGCCAGCAGCGTAGGCCACCAGGTTCTCTATGGCTACACCTTC
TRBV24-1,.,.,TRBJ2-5,CATSDPSEIGETQYF,TGTGCCACCAGTGACCCCAGTGAAATCGGAGAGACCCAGTACTTC
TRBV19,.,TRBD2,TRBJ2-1,CASGRTSGRLSVEQFF,TGTGCCAGTGGGAGGACTAGCGGGCGCTTGTCCGTGGAGCAGTTCTTC
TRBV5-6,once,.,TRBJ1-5,CASSLSGSYQPQHF,TGTGCCAGCAGCTTGTCGGGGAGCTATCAGCCCCAGCATTTT
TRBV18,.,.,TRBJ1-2,CASSPSASNYGYTF,TGTGCCAGCTCTCCCTCGGCCTCGAACTATGGCTACACCTTC
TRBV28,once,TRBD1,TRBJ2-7,CASTEDRKAYEQYF,TGTGCCAGCACCGAGGACAGGAAAGCATACGAGCAGTACTTC
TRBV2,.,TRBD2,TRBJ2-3,CASTQGTSGSTDTQYF,TGTGCCAGCACTCAGGGGACTAGCGGGAGCACAGATACGCAGTATTTT
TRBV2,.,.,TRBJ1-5,CASSDEGSNQPQHF,TGTGCCAGCAGTGACGAAGGTAGCAATCAGCCCCAGCATTTT
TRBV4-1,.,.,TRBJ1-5,CASSHSLTDDQPQHF,TGCGCCAGCAGCCATTCTCTGACTGACGATCAGCCCCAGCATTTT
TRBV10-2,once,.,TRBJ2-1,CASSETGREQFF,TGCGCCAGCAGTGAGACGGGCCGCGAGCAGTTCTTC
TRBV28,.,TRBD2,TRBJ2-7,CASSPSGRPYEQYF,TGTGCCAGCAGTCCTAGCGGGAGACCCTACGAGCAGTACTTC